This TCR beta chain was observed in a study of blood T cell repertoires in COVID-19. Study-wide background: PBMCs, B-cell-depleted T cells, or T cells provided the cDNA or gDNA that made up the material.

Trimming pared 3 bases from V and 0 bases from J, leaving 9 bases between. The CDR3 contains 14 residues. CDR1 is MDHEN and CDR2 is SYDVKM in the germline V gene. Generated by immunoSEQ multiplex PCR, the TCRdb table keeps only in-frame clones and is missing some. The profile shows roughly 700,000 clones, over 80% of them singletons. Sequenced input: peripheral blood. The receptor was derived from a woman aged 18-29 years with acute or convalescent COVID-19. This rearrangement joins TRBV28 to TRBJ2-7; D is unresolved. CDR3 in DNA: TGTGCCAGCAGTTTTTACGGTTCCTCCTACGAGCAGTACTTC. Amino acids: CASSFYGSSYEQYF.